A single sample gave rise to the 28 T cell receptor beta chains below, sequenced in a study of blood T cells in healthy people across ages. A second roughly 6 to 11 cycle PCR used barcoded and J-beta primers. Via MiXCR, TCRdb re-called the 5' RACE reads, giving one row per CDR3 protein. Found here are approximately 490,000 distinct CDR3 sequences, under 30% of them singletons; the top ten hold just over 8.5%. In addition, the sample was reused for a study of T cells of mothers and their children.

Sequencing was carried out using blood. Every receptor here comes from a boy aged 10-17 years in good health.

This clonotype appeared a few times. V and J are TRBV18 and TRBJ2-2; D may match TRBD1 or TRBD2 (6 bases each). The V gene lost 3 bases and the J gene lost 1 base, with 12 bases spanning the gap. The CDR3 loop spans 16 amino acids. Per germline, CDR1 KGHSH and CDR2 LQKENI. DNA for the CDR3: TGTGCCAGCTCACCTGCGGGACACCTGAACACCGGGGAGCTGTTTTTT. As protein: CASSPAGHLNTGELFF.

This clonotype was observed a handful of times. The chain carries TRBV2 and TRBJ1-2; D is unclear. CDR1 and CDR2 (germline): SNHLY, FYNNEI. The germline V and J ends were trimmed by 0 bases and 2 bases, with 10 bases remaining between them. This CDR3 comprises 15 residues. CDR3 bases: TGTGCCAGCAGTGAAGCGACGGGCCTGAACTATGGCTACACCTTC. Protein product: CASSEATGLNYGYTF.

This clonotype was counted only a few times. The chain is built from TRBV4-3 and TRBJ2-2; TRBD1 aligns across 7 bases. The CDR3 sequence is 13 residues long. Germline V gene lookup returns CDR1 LGHNA and CDR2 YSLEER. V was clipped by 6 bases and J by 5 bases; unmatched bases: 3. CDR3 coding DNA: TGCGCCAGCAGGGGACAGAAGACCGGGGAGCTGTTTTTT. It codes for CASRGQKTGELFF.

The V and J genes are TRBV7-9 and TRBJ2-5, with 7 bases lining up with TRBD2. With the DNA end fitting TRBJ2-7 better, the J assignment may be wrong. The CDR3 covers 13 residues. CDR1 and CDR2 from the germline V gene are SEHNR and FQNEAQ (reference sequence). This chain's CDR3 is CASSFTTSHEQYF. CDR3 DNA sequence: TGTGCCAGCAGCTTCACGACTAGCCACGAGCAGTACTTC.

V and J are TRBV3-1 and TRBJ1-2; 9 bases are a match to TRBD1. V dropped 0 bases and J dropped 8; count of bases not matched to a gene: 1. Germline lookup yields CDR1 LGHDT and CDR2 YNNKEL (reference sequence). The CDR3 length is 13 residues. The CDR3 reads CASSQEDRGGYTF. The CDR3 nucleotides read TGTGCCAGCAGCCAAGAGGACAGGGGCGGCTACACCTTC.

J is TRBJ2-7 and V is TRBV14; TRBD2 agrees at 8 bases. V shed 0 bases, J shed 3 bases, and the junction held 4 bases outside the gene matches. The germline V gene encodes CDR1 SGHDN and CDR2 FVKESK. The CDR3 has 15 residues. The chain's CDR3 is CASSQEPGLDYEQYF. CDR3 nucleotide sequence: TGTGCCAGCAGCCAAGAACCGGGACTAGACTACGAGCAGTACTTC.

The chain joins TRBV14 to TRBJ1-1; possibly TRBD1 for D (5 bases). The CDR3 loop spans 13 amino acids. Germline-derived CDR1 and CDR2 are SGHDN and FVKESK. V lost 2 bases, J lost 7 bases, and 11 bases lay in between. The CDR3 DNA reads TGTGCCAGCAGCCAATGGGGGTTTGTTGAAGCTTTCTTT. This encodes CASSQWGFVEAFF.

This clonotype appeared a few times. The chain is built from TRBV7-3 and TRBJ2-2, with a tentative D call TRBD1 (5 bases). Germline CDR1 SGHTA, CDR2 FQGTGA. The V end was cut by 3 bases, the J end by 5 bases, with 13 bases between. The CDR3 contains 15 residues. CDR3 in DNA: TGTGCCAGCAGCTTCGGCAGGGTAGGAACCGGGGAGCTGTTTTTT. Translated: CASSFGRVGTGELFF.

The chain couples TRBV29-1 to TRBJ1-4; D perhaps matches TRBD1 (6 bases). Trimming shortened V by 5 bases and J by 12 bases, and 22 bases separated the two germline ends. Germline loops: CDR1 SQVTM, CDR2 ANQGSEA. The CDR3 extends over 14 amino acids. Written as DNA, the CDR3 is TGCAGCGTTACCGGGACTTATGAGGGGGAAGAACTGTTTTTT. This gives the protein CSVTGTYEGEELFF.

This clonotype was seen more than once but under ten times. The V gene is TRBV29-1, the J gene TRBJ1-5; tentatively, D is TRBD1 (5 bases). CDR3 length equals 13 residues. In germline, CDR1 is SQVTM, CDR2 ANQGSEA. Trimming shortened V by 5 bases and J by 7 bases, and 15 bases separated the two germline ends. CDR3 in amino acids: CSVSRGAYQPQHF. CDR3 bases: TGCAGCGTTAGTCGTGGGGCGTACCAGCCCCAGCATTTT.

There are a few counts of this clonotype. This chain connects TRBV7-3 to TRBJ2-2; 9 bases fit TRBD1. CDR1 is SGHTA and CDR2 is FQGTGA in the germline V gene. The CDR3 is 17 residues long. The J segment lost 7 bases and the V segment lost 5 bases, leaving 14 bases of the junction unmatched. As DNA, the CDR3 is TGTGCCAGCAGCCGGGACAGGGTTTTTTCCGGAAGCGGGGAGCTGTTTTTT. As protein: CASSRDRVFSGSGELFF.

This rearrangement joins TRBV12-3 or TRBV12-4 to TRBJ2-3; D possibly corresponds to TRBD1 (7 bases). The CDR3 extends over 13 amino acids. The V and J ends lost 8 bases and 1 base respectively, with 10 bases between them. CDR3 amino acids: CASGRGGTDTQYF. The CDR3 DNA sequence: TGTGCCAGCGGCAGGGGGGGCACAGATACGCAGTATTTT.

This clonotype was seen repeatedly, ten times or more. The chain employs TRBV28 and TRBJ2-3; 8 positions agree with TRBD1. Unmatched junction bases numbered 7, after V lost 6 bases and J lost 2 bases. The CDR3 runs 15 residues. Germline loops: CDR1 MDHEN, CDR2 SYDVKM. The CDR3 here is CASSSGQGSTDTQYF. CDR3 coding DNA: TGTGCCAGCAGCTCAGGACAGGGATCCACAGATACGCAGTATTTT.

Many counts were recorded for this clonotype. V usage is TRBV4-1 and J usage is TRBJ2-5, with 8 nucleotides matching TRBD1. Matching the DNA end better, TRBJ2-7 makes the J call doubtful. The CDR3 runs 14 residues. Germline values: CDR1 MGHRA, CDR2 YSYEKL. The CDR3 nucleotides are TGCGCCAGCAGCCTTCGACAGGGGCGCTACGAGCAGTACTTC. It translates to CASSLRQGRYEQYF.

This clonotype was detected a few times. The J gene is TRBJ2-1, the V gene TRBV7-6; D gene uncertain. The CDR3 length is 15 residues. The germline V gene has CDR1 SGHVS and CDR2 FNYEAQ. With 5 bases removed from V and 0 bases from J, the gap between germline ends came to 11 bases. The CDR3 sequence is CASSLVGYSYNEQFF. The CDR3 DNA is TGTGCCAGCAGCCTTGTAGGGTACTCCTACAATGAGCAGTTCTTC. The whole variable domain, remainder taken from reference TRBV7-6 and TRBJ2-1, is GAGVSQSPRYKVTKRGQDVALRCDPISGHVSLYWYRQALGQGPEFLTYFNYEAQQDKSGLPNDRFSAERPEGSISTLTIQRTEQRDSAMYRCASSLVGYSYNEQFFGPGTRLTVL.

This clonotype was detected ten times or more. The chain carries TRBV20-1 and TRBJ2-5; D unresolved. Germline V CDR1 and CDR2: DFQATT, SNEGSKA (reference sequence). The CDR3 consists of 13 residues. Trimming pared 5 bases from V and 7 bases from J, leaving 17 bases between. CDR3 DNA: TGCAGTGCTGATCTGACTGGGCCAGGGACCCAGTACTTC. Translating gives CSADLTGPGTQYF.

V gene TRBV5-5 combines with J gene TRBJ2-7; 9 nucleotides match TRBD2. The CDR3 runs to 14 residues. Germline loops: CDR1 SGHKS, CDR2 YYEKEE (reference sequence). Losses at the gene ends were 1 base for V and 7 bases for J; bases not matched to a gene: 6. CDR3 nucleotide sequence: TGTGCCAGCAGCTTGTTAGCGGGAGTGGGAGAGCAGTACTTC. Translation: CASSLLAGVGEQYF.

This clonotype appeared a few times. The gene calls are TRBV7-3 and TRBJ2-7; TRBD2 might be the D (6 bases). The CDR3 covers 14 residues. V dropped 3 bases and J dropped 3 bases, with 12 bases sitting between them. Germline CDR1 SGHTA, CDR2 FQGTGA. CDR3 sequence (DNA): TGTGCCAGCAGCTTGGGGGGAGACGGCTACGAGCAGTACTTC. This encodes CASSLGGDGYEQYF.

This clonotype was seen a few times. The chain recombines TRBV7-2 with TRBJ1-1; D possibly corresponds to TRBD1 (5 bases). Trimming took 2 bases from V and 1 from J, leaving 11 bases between them. Germline V lookup: CDR1 SGHTA, CDR2 FQGNSA. This CDR3 comprises 15 residues. CDR3 coding DNA: TGTGCCAGCAGCTTATTCGGGGGGGAGAACACTGAAGCTTTCTTT. Its protein is CASSLFGGENTEAFF.

Notes on this clonotype: Relative to the germline gene, one junction end is altered; a read error may explain this. The chain joins TRBV2 to TRBJ1-1; TRBD1 might be the D (6 bases). Germline V gene data show CDR1 as SNHLY and CDR2 as FYNNEI. The CDR3 sequence is 13 residues long. The CDR3 bases are TGTGCCAGCAATGGCGACAGGAACACTGGAGCTTTCTTT. Protein sequence: CASNGDRNTGAFF.

This clonotype was seen many times. V is TRBV7-2 and J is TRBJ1-3, with D unclear. Germline CDR1 reads SGHTA; CDR2 reads FQGNSA. The CDR3 contains 15 residues. Trimming took off 1 base at V and 4 bases at J, with 11 bases between the two ends. CDR3 region: CASSLGGQTGNTIYF. The CDR3 DNA reads as TGTGCCAGCAGCTTAGGTGGGCAAACCGGAAACACCATATATTTT.

This clonotype was seen only a few times. This chain uses TRBV10-3 with TRBJ2-5; 9 bases are shared with TRBD2. Germline trimming cut 4 bases from V and 0 bases from J; bases unmatched to any gene: 6. The CDR3 has 16 amino acids. The germline V gene encodes CDR1 ENHRY and CDR2 SYGVKD. The DNA for the CDR3 is TGTGCCATCAGTGCAGGCGGGAGGGAGTACCAAGAGACCCAGTACTTC. Its protein is CAISAGGREYQETQYF.

The chain couples TRBV24-1 to TRBJ2-7, with 9 bases fitting TRBD2. This CDR3 has 13 residues. V shed 10 bases and J 3 bases; nucleotides not matched to a gene: 6. CDR1 is KGHDR and CDR2 is SFDVKD in the germline V gene. The CDR3 spells CATAGGPNYEQYF. The CDR3 coding sequence is TGTGCCACGGCGGGAGGGCCAAACTACGAGCAGTACTTC.

There are a few counts of this clonotype. The chain has TRBV28 and TRBJ1-1, with 10 bases fitting TRBD1. The CDR3 covers 18 residues. With 2 bases clipped from V and 0 bases from J, the junction kept 9 bases outside the gene matches. Germline assignment: CDR1 MDHEN and CDR2 SYDVKM. The CDR3 loop is CASSLISPGQGMNTEAFF. For the CDR3, the DNA is TGTGCCAGCAGTTTAATCTCCCCGGGACAGGGGATGAACACTGAAGCTTTCTTT. The variable domain in full, completed from reference TRBV28 and TRBJ1-1, reads DVKVTQSSRYLVKRTGEKVFLECVQDMDHENMFWYRQDPGLGLRLIYFSYDVKMKEKGDIPEGYSVSREKKERFSLILESASTNQTSMYLCASSLISPGQGMNTEAFFGQGTRLTVV.

The rearrangement joins TRBV5-1 to TRBJ1-1, with TRBD1 matching 8 bases. Trimming took 0 bases from V and 3 from J; bases not matched to a gene: 7. Germline lookup yields CDR1 SGHRS and CDR2 YFSETQ. The CDR3 covers 16 residues. CDR3: CASSLEAGGAYTEAFF. CDR3 coding DNA: TGCGCCAGCAGCTTGGAGGCAGGGGGCGCGTACACTGAAGCTTTCTTT.

The V and J genes are TRBV7-9 and TRBJ1-2; possible D gene TRBD1, 6 bases. V dropped 5 bases and J dropped 6 bases, with 16 bases sitting between them. Germline values: CDR1 SEHNR, CDR2 FQNEAQ (reference sequence). The CDR3 is 14 amino acids. This CDR3 reads CASSAAGGLNGYTF. Here the CDR3 DNA reads TGTGCCAGCAGCGCCGCCGGGGGCCTGAATGGCTACACCTTC.

The chain combines TRBV5-6 with TRBJ2-5; D gene ambiguous. V gave up 1 base and J gave up 6 bases, with 10 bases separating them. This CDR3 contains 13 residues. The germline gives CDR1 SGHDT, CDR2 YYEEEE. CDR3 sequence reads: CASSLKVEQTQYF. The CDR3 nucleotides are TGTGCCAGCAGCTTGAAGGTCGAACAGACCCAGTACTTC.

The J gene is TRBJ1-6, the V gene TRBV20-1, with TRBD1 identical over 10 bases. Trimming at V came to 6 bases and at J to 8 bases, leaving 4 bases not matched to a gene. Germline CDR1 reads DFQATT; CDR2 reads SNEGSKA (reference sequence). This CDR3 has 13 amino acids. CDR3 sequence reads: CSAGTGEDSPLHF. As DNA, the CDR3 is TGCAGTGCCGGGACAGGGGAAGATTCACCCCTCCACTTT.